This note documents a single T cell receptor beta chain sequence. Its antigen is as yet unknown. The data were taken from a study of cytomegalovirus exposure and HLA in healthy donors. Study-wide findings and caveats: A link between a missense DCLRE1C variant and TCR beta V- and J-gene trimming emerged from a later analysis. Previous analysis showed most TCR beta V segments were productive about 90% or about 30% of the time.

Amplification used 60 Vbeta primers and 13 Jbeta primers. Measured with immunoSEQ multiplex PCR; TCRdb has only the in-frame clones, and not every one. The repertoire holds 150,000 or so clones, roughly 80% seen once, with about 0.82% in the top ten. The sample comprised PBMCs. The receptor was isolated from a woman between 18 and 29 years old in good health and CMV-seronegative.

CDR3 sequence (DNA): TGCGCCAGCAGTGATTGGACTAGCACAGATACGCAGTATTTT. This sequence encodes CASSDWTSTDTQYF. The V call is TRBV10-2, the J call TRBJ2-3, with D perhaps TRBD2 (5 bases). This CDR3 is built from 14 residues. Trimming stripped 3 bases from V and 0 bases from J, with 7 bases between. Germline CDR1 reads WSHSY; CDR2 reads SAAADI.